Below are 24 T cell receptor beta chains sequenced from a single sample in a study of blood T cell repertoires in COVID-19. Here immunoSEQ multiplex PCR was the method, and the copy in TCRdb shows in-frame clones only, minus some. The sample gives approximately 390,000 clones, approximately 90% of which show up once; around 9.3% is in the top ten. The sample comprised PBMCs or T cells enriched from blood (not recorded which). The receptors stem from a woman aged 50 to 60 who had recovered from COVID-19.

The V call is TRBV19, the J call TRBJ1-1; a weak D match, TRBD1 (6 bases). The CDR3 is made up of 15 amino acids. Per the germline V gene, CDR1 is LNHDA and CDR2 is SQIVND (reference sequence). V was cut by 5 bases and J by 1 base, with 14 bases left in between. CDR3 region: CASSYLGAGNTEAFF. CDR3 bases: TGTGCCAGTAGTTATCTGGGGGCTGGGAACACTGAAGCTTTCTTT.

The chain couples TRBV7-2 to TRBJ2-1; TRBD2 matches 8 bases. With 5 bases clipped from V and 7 bases from J, the junction kept 10 bases outside the gene matches. The CDR3 runs 15 residues. CDR1 and CDR2 (germline): SGHTA, FQGNSA. The CDR3 sequence is CASSLSGTLGNEQFF. For the CDR3, the DNA is TGTGCCAGCAGCCTTAGCGGGACCCTAGGGAATGAGCAGTTCTTC.

This chain links TRBV5-1 with TRBJ1-2; 7 bases match TRBD1. The CDR3 length is 13 residues. V shed 5 bases, J shed 5 bases, and the junction held 6 bases outside the gene matches. Per germline, CDR1 SGHRS and CDR2 YFSETQ. In DNA form, the CDR3 reads TGCGCCAGCAGGACAGACAGGGAATATGGCTACACCTTC. This translates into CASRTDREYGYTF.

This chain uses TRBV9 with TRBJ1-6; D remains unclear. In germline, CDR1 is SGDLS, CDR2 YYNGEE. The CDR3 totals 14 residues. Trimming cost V 4 bases and J 6 bases, with 11 bases left between them. CDR3 amino acids: CASSLRRVNSPLHF. CDR3 coding DNA: TGTGCCAGCAGCCTAAGGAGAGTTAATTCACCCCTCCACTTT.

The chain combines TRBV18 with TRBJ1-2, with a possible D match to TRBD1 (6 bases). The CDR3 is 16 residues long. The ends were cut back, 3 bases at V and 2 bases at J, with 16 bases in the middle. Per germline, CDR1 KGHSH and CDR2 LQKENI. In nucleotides, the CDR3 is TGTGCCAGCTCACCGTTCCAGGGGAGGGCCAACTATGGCTACACCTTC. It codes for CASSPFQGRANYGYTF. The complete variable domain, with remaining parts taken from reference TRBV18 and TRBJ1-2, reads NAGVMQNPRHLVRRRGQEARLRCSPMKGHSHVYWYRQLPEEGLKFMVYLQKENIIDESGMPKERFSAEFPKEGPSILRIQQVVRGDSAAYFCASSPFQGRANYGYTFGSGTRLTVV.

This clone came up once. The chain couples TRBV27 to TRBJ1-2; no reliable D call. V shed 2 bases and J shed 5 bases, with 12 bases lying between them. The CDR3 spans 14 residues. Germline values: CDR1 MNHEY, CDR2 SMNVEV (reference sequence). The chain's CDR3 is CASSLRAGRYGYTF. DNA for the CDR3: TGTGCCAGCAGTTTAAGGGCGGGTCGGTATGGCTACACCTTC.

This clone was detected many times. The chain links TRBV4-1 to TRBJ2-2; 7 bases line up with TRBD1. Germline loops: CDR1 MGHRA, CDR2 YSYEKL. V was pared by 2 bases and J by 1 base, with 4 bases of the junction left unmatched. There are 16 residues in the CDR3. In DNA form, the CDR3 reads TGCGCCAGCAGCCAAACTGGGACAGTGAACACCGGGGAGCTGTTTTTT. Translating gives CASSQTGTVNTGELFF.

J is TRBJ2-5 and V is TRBV7-9, with 10 bases fitting TRBD2. This CDR3 is built from 16 residues. Germline values: CDR1 SEHNR, CDR2 FQNEAQ (reference sequence). Trimming at V came to 5 bases and at J to 4 bases, leaving 10 bases not matched to a gene. The CDR3 loop is CASSHWSGGAPETQYF. CDR3 DNA sequence: TGTGCCAGCAGCCACTGGAGCGGGGGGGCTCCAGAGACCCAGTACTTC.

J is TRBJ1-1 and V is TRBV5-5, with TRBD1 identical over 8 bases. Germline lookup yields CDR1 SGHKS and CDR2 YYEKEE (reference sequence). The CDR3 sequence is 14 residues long. The V gene end was trimmed by 3 bases and the J gene end by 7 bases; junction bases not matched to a gene: 8. For the CDR3, the DNA is TGTGCCAGCAGCTCCTGGACAGGGAGGAGTGAAGCTTTCTTT. It translates to CASSSWTGRSEAFF.

The chain has TRBV5-1 and TRBJ1-4, with TRBD1 matching over 8 bases. V dropped 0 bases and J dropped 0; count of bases not matched to a gene: 10. The germline CDR1 and CDR2 sequences are SGHRS and YFSETQ. The CDR3 covers 19 residues. The CDR3 here is CASSLVAGGFFATNEKLFF. The CDR3 coding sequence is TGCGCCAGCAGCTTGGTGGCAGGGGGCTTTTTTGCAACTAATGAAAAACTGTTTTTT.

This chain links TRBV19 with TRBJ1-5, with 10 bases lining up with TRBD1. CDR1 LNHDA and CDR2 SQIVND come from the germline V gene (reference sequence). There are 16 residues in the CDR3. V shed 7 bases, J shed 3 bases, and the junction held 9 bases outside the gene matches. CDR3 protein: CASKEGDRGFNQPQHF. DNA for the CDR3: TGTGCCAGTAAAGAAGGGGACAGGGGATTCAATCAGCCCCAGCATTTT. The full variable domain, its missing parts supplied by reference TRBV19 and TRBJ1-5, is DGGITQSPKYLFRKEGQNVTLSCEQNLNHDAMYWYRQDPGQGLRLIYYSQIVNDFQKGDIAEGYSVSREKKESFPLTVTSAQKNPTAFYLCASKEGDRGFNQPQHFGDGTRLSIL.

The genes are TRBV30 and TRBJ1-2; possibly TRBD1 for D (5 bases). Trimming took off 4 bases at V and 0 bases at J, with 9 bases between the two ends. Germline V lookup: CDR1 GTSNPN, CDR2 SVGIG (reference sequence). The CDR3 is 13 residues long. CDR3 sequence: CAWMEGSNYGYTF. As DNA, the CDR3 is TGTGCCTGGATGGAGGGGTCTAACTATGGCTACACCTTC.

This clone was picked up one time. The chain uses TRBV5-1 and TRBJ2-3; TRBD2 matches 8 bases. Germline V gene sequence: CDR1 SGHRS, CDR2 YFSETQ. V lost 3 bases and J lost 0; bases outside the gene matches: 6. This CDR3 has 16 amino acids. CDR3 sequence reads: CASSSGGGTSTDTQYF. The CDR3, as DNA: TGCGCCAGCAGCTCAGGCGGGGGGACAAGCACAGATACGCAGTATTTT.

The chain employs TRBV25-1 and TRBJ1-1; TRBD1 matches 7 bases. Germline loops: CDR1 MGHDK, CDR2 SYGVNS. The CDR3 sequence is 14 residues long. V trimming: 5 bases; J trimming: 3 bases; junction bases outside the gene matches: 6. The CDR3 DNA sequence: TGTGCCAGCAGTCCGACAGGGCTCTACACTGAAGCTTTCTTT. The encoded protein is CASSPTGLYTEAFF.

The J gene is TRBJ1-2, the V gene TRBV5-4; no clear D gene. V was clipped by 0 bases and J by 1 base, with 10 bases between them. The V gene's germline CDR1 is SGHNT and CDR2 YYREEE (reference sequence). CDR3 size: 15 residues. For the CDR3, the DNA is TGTGCCAGCAGCTTGGACAGCAGTGATAACTATGGCTACACCTTC. It codes for CASSLDSSDNYGYTF.

A word on this clone: One end of the junction varies from germline; a read error may be responsible. The V gene is TRBV7-9, the J gene TRBJ1-1; 7 bases align to TRBD1. Looked up from germline, CDR1 is SEHNR and CDR2 is FQNEAQ (reference sequence). There are 15 residues in the CDR3. The CDR3 is CASSIAGPGQLEAFF. The CDR3 DNA is TGTGCCAGCAGCATAGCCGGTCCGGGACAGCTTGAAGCTTTCTTT.

This chain joins TRBV5-1 and TRBJ2-5; 7 bases line up with TRBD1. Per the germline V gene, CDR1 is SGHRS and CDR2 is YFSETQ. Germline trimming cut 3 bases from V and 3 bases from J; bases unmatched to any gene: 8. There are 15 residues in the CDR3. CDR3 region: CASSSMDRWEETQYF. CDR3 bases: TGCGCCAGCAGCTCAATGGACAGGTGGGAAGAGACCCAGTACTTC.

This clone has a single count. The genes are TRBV19 and TRBJ2-2; 7 bases line up with TRBD1. V lost 5 bases and J lost 6; bases outside the gene matches: 3. This CDR3 is built from 13 residues. Germline V gene lookup returns CDR1 LNHDA and CDR2 SQIVND (reference sequence). The DNA of the CDR3 is TGTGCCAGTAGTTTCACAGGGGCCGGGGAGCTGTTTTTT. Its translation: CASSFTGAGELFF.

The V gene is TRBV4-1, the J gene TRBJ1-4; no reliable D call. The ends were cut back, 2 bases at V and 7 bases at J, with 8 bases in the middle. Germline-derived CDR1 and CDR2 are MGHRA and YSYEKL. There are 13 residues in the CDR3. The CDR3 bases are TGCGCCAGCAGCCAATGGGAGGGTGAAAAACTGTTTTTT. Its protein is CASSQWEGEKLFF.

This clone appeared once. V gene TRBV19 combines with J gene TRBJ1-1; TRBD1 agrees at 8 bases. Germline V CDR1 and CDR2: LNHDA, SQIVND (reference sequence). The CDR3 has 15 residues. The V gene end was trimmed by 6 bases and the J gene end by 5 bases; junction bases not matched to a gene: 11. The CDR3 bases are TGTGCCAGTAGAAGACAGGGGAACGATCTTACTGAAGCTTTCTTT. Protein sequence: CASRRQGNDLTEAFF.

With respect to this clone: Other DNA sequences in the sample encode the same CDR3. V usage is TRBV27 and J usage is TRBJ1-1; no clear D. Trimming took 6 bases from V and 4 from J, leaving 6 bases between them. Germline values: CDR1 MNHEY, CDR2 SMNVEV (reference sequence). The CDR3 sequence is 11 residues long. The CDR3 nucleotides are TGTGCCAGCAGCCGGGGCACTGAAGCTTTCTTT. Residues: CASSRGTEAFF.

This chain links TRBV6-6 with TRBJ2-7; TRBD1 agrees at 9 bases. CDR3 size: 15 residues. Unmatched junction bases numbered 10, after V lost 4 bases and J lost 6 bases. In germline, CDR1 is MNHNY, CDR2 SVGAGI (reference sequence). CDR3 residues: CASSSPGTGSTEQYF. The CDR3 DNA reads TGTGCCAGCAGTTCACCCGGGACAGGGTCGACCGAGCAGTACTTC.

The V call is TRBV15, the J call TRBJ2-7; 9 bases fit TRBD1. V was pared by 4 bases and J by 4 bases, with 5 bases of the junction left unmatched. This CDR3 has 14 residues. Germline assignment: CDR1 LNHNV and CDR2 YYDKDF (reference sequence). The CDR3 region is CATSIGTGMYEQYF. The CDR3 nucleotides are TGTGCCACCAGCATAGGGACAGGGATGTACGAGCAGTACTTC.

V is TRBV7-2 and J is TRBJ1-2, with D perhaps matching TRBD1 (6 bases). Trimming shortened V by 5 bases and J by 2 bases, and 9 bases separated the two germline ends. Germline CDR1 reads SGHTA; CDR2 reads FQGNSA. The CDR3 runs to 13 residues. The CDR3 sequence: CASSVDRNYGYTF. CDR3 sequence (DNA): TGTGCCAGCAGCGTGGACAGAAACTATGGCTACACCTTC.